These T cell receptor beta chains were read from a single sample in a study of cytomegalovirus exposure and HLA in healthy donors. The repertoire was sequenced with immunoSEQ multiplex PCR; TCRdb's copy has only in-frame clones and lacks some. The sample lists over 95,000 clones; approximately 80% were seen once. Sequenced input: PBMCs. These receptors all stem from a woman aged 25 to 39 in good health and CMV-seropositive. The CDR3 runs from the conserved cysteine through the conserved F or W. The D gene is left open where the match is weak. Clone size is shown for a subset of rows, as once, few, many or a class of expanded clone.

clone_size j_call d_call v_call cdr3_aa cdr3_nt
. TRBJ1-5 TRBD1 TRBV19 CATQGQLNQPQHF TGTGCCACTCAGGGACAGCTCAATCAGCCCCAGCATTTT
once TRBJ2-2 TRBD1 TRBV7-3 CASSYQGAAAGELFF TGTGCCAGCAGCTATCAGGGGGCCGCTGCCGGGGAGCTGTTTTTT
. TRBJ2-7 . TRBV20-1 CSAWTGLEQYF TGCAGTGCTTGGACTGGACTTGAGCAGTACTTC
. TRBJ1-1 . TRBV2 CASSNAAIFRQDTEAFF TGTGCCAGCAGTAACGCGGCAATCTTCCGACAGGACACTGAAGCTTTCTTT
few TRBJ1-1 . TRBV6-1 CASPGTFNTEAFF TGTGCCAGCCCTGGGACATTTAACACTGAAGCTTTCTTT
once TRBJ2-3 TRBD2 TRBV25-1 CASSEFAGGRADTQYF TGTGCCAGCAGTGAATTCGCGGGGGGGCGCGCAGATACGCAGTATTTT
few TRBJ1-4 TRBD1 TRBV5-1 CASSLGDRGTNEKLFF TGCGCCAGCAGCTTGGGGGACAGGGGAACTAATGAAAAACTGTTTTTT
. TRBJ1-2 . TRBV29-1 CSVDLYGYTF TGCAGCGTTGATCTGTATGGCTACACCTTC
. TRBJ1-6 TRBD1 TRBV5-6 CASSLGTGWSTGSPLHF TGTGCCAGCAGCTTGGGGACAGGGTGGTCTACTGGTTCACCCCTCCACTTT
. TRBJ2-7 TRBD1 TRBV11-1 CASSRDRGPEQYF TGTGCCAGCAGCAGGGACAGGGGGCCCGAGCAGTACTTC
. TRBJ2-1 . TRBV7-3 CASSPGTYNEQFF TGTGCCAGCAGCCCGGGGACCTACAATGAGCAGTTCTTC
. TRBJ2-5 TRBD2 TRBV6-5 CASSYTAGGPGETQYF TGTGCCAGCAGTTACACGGCGGGAGGGCCGGGAGAGACCCAGTACTTC
few TRBJ2-7 . TRBV10-3 CAISDSVGSSYEQYF TGTGCCATCAGTGACTCTGTCGGGAGTTCCTACGAGCAGTACTTC
. TRBJ2-2 . TRBV19 CASTEGNTGELFF TGTGCCAGTACAGAGGGCAACACCGGGGAGCTGTTTTTT
. TRBJ2-1 TRBD2 TRBV19 CASSISDLAGKGNEQFF TGTGCCAGTAGTATCTCGGACTTAGCGGGAAAGGGGAATGAGCAGTTCTTC
. TRBJ2-7 . TRBV4-1 CASRFAAEETYEQYF TGCGCCAGCAGGTTCGCAGCGGAGGAGACCTACGAGCAGTACTTC
few TRBJ1-6 . TRBV14 CASRGQGHSPLHF TGTGCCAGCAGAGGTCAGGGTCACTCACCCCTCCACTTT
. TRBJ2-5 . TRBV5-6 CASSLSREQYF TGTGCCAGCAGCTTGTCTCGGGAGCAGTACTTC
. TRBJ2-7 TRBD2 TRBV11-3 CASSGGGGVEQYF TGTGCCAGCAGCGGGGGGGGTGGGGTCGAGCAGTACTTC
. TRBJ2-1 . TRBV10-3 CAISDQALTYNEQFF TGTGCCATCAGTGATCAGGCCCTGACCTACAATGAGCAGTTCTTC
. TRBJ2-5 . TRBV30 CAWKRDRVTQYF TGTGCCTGGAAGAGGGATCGGGTGACCCAGTACTTC
. TRBJ1-2 . TRBV5-4 CAASGRVGYGYTF TGTGCGGCGTCCGGCAGGGTGGGCTATGGCTACACCTTC
. TRBJ1-2 . TRBV29-1 CSVQDKLANYGYTF TGCAGCGTCCAAGACAAACTAGCTAACTATGGCTACACCTTC
few TRBJ2-7 . TRBV2 CASKEKTAYEQYF TGTGCTAGCAAGGAGAAGACGGCATACGAGCAGTACTTC
. TRBJ1-5 . TRBV18 CASSPSWSGTPSQHF TGTGCCAGCTCACCGAGTTGGTCAGGGACACCATCCCAGCATTTT
once TRBJ1-5 . TRBV5-6 CASSLGQGQTHSNQPQHF TGTGCCAGCAGCTTGGGGCAGGGTCAGACACATAGCAATCAGCCCCAGCATTTT
. TRBJ2-5 TRBD2 TRBV19 CASSIGASGRETQYF TGTGCCAGTAGTATAGGTGCTAGCGGGAGAGAGACCCAGTACTTC
. TRBJ1-3 TRBD1 TRBV7-9 CSSSLGDRGTGNTIYF TGTTCCAGCAGCTTAGGGGACAGGGGAACTGGAAACACCATATATTTT
. TRBJ1-2 TRBD1 TRBV5-8 CASSWDRDRGLHGYTF TGTGCCAGCAGCTGGGACCGGGACAGGGGGCTCCATGGCTACACCTTC
. TRBJ1-5 . TRBV4-2 CASSPRWGDSNQPQHF TGTGCCAGCAGCCCCAGATGGGGGGATAGCAATCAGCCCCAGCATTTT
. TRBJ2-3 . TRBV7-3 CASSTQGHADTQYF TGTGCCAGCTCTACCCAGGGACACGCAGATACGCAGTATTTT
. TRBJ1-3 . TRBV25-1 CAILRDNENTIYF TGTGCCATCCTTCGGGACAACGAAAACACCATATATTTT
few TRBJ1-2 . TRBV30 CAWSLAGRLAYGYTF TGTGCCTGGAGTCTCGCAGGCCGCCTGGCGTATGGCTACACCTTC
. TRBJ2-1 . TRBV6-1 CASSRLYPTNEQFF TGTGCCAGCAGTCGCCTATACCCAACCAATGAGCAGTTCTTC
. TRBJ1-1 TRBD1 TRBV11-3 CASSHRGEAFF TGTGCCAGCAGCCACAGGGGGGAAGCTTTCTTT
once TRBJ2-7 . TRBV10-3 CAISESAGPYEQYF TGTGCCATCAGTGAGTCGGCGGGACCCTACGAGCAGTACTTC